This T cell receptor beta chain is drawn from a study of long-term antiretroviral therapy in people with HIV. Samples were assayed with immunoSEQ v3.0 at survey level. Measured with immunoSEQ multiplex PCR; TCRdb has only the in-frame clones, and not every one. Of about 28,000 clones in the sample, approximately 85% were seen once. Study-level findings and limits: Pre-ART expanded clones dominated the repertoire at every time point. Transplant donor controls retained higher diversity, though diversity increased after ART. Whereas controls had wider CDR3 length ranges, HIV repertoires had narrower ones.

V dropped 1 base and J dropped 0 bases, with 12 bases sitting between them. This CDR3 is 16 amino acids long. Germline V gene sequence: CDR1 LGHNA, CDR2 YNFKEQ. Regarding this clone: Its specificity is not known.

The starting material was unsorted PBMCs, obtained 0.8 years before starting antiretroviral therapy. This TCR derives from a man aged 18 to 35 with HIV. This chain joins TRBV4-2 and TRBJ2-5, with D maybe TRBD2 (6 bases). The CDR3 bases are TGTGCCAGCAGCCAAGGAGTTAGCGGAGACCAAGAGACCCAGTACTTC. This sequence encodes CASSQGVSGDQETQYF.